This TCR beta chain stems from a study of radiation and T cells in renal cell carcinoma. Overall study results and limits: No pretreatment tumor biopsies were available for baseline clonotypes. Top tumor clonotypes rose in blood 2 weeks post-radiation, then contracted.

Time point noted: blood 4 weeks post-SBRT, at nephrectomy. As for treatment: 15 Gy SBRT to primary tumor, nephrectomy 4 weeks later. Nephrectomy followed 15 Gy stereotactic body radiation by 4 weeks. Serial blood draws occurred at baseline and 2 and 4 weeks post-SBRT. Germline trimming cut 1 base from V and 4 bases from J; bases unmatched to any gene: 4. Germline lookup yields CDR1 MNHEY and CDR2 SMNVEV (reference sequence). This CDR3 spans 14 amino acids. Concerning this clone: The antigen is not known.

Clones were sequenced by immunoSEQ multiplex PCR, and TCRdb holds only the in-frame ones, with some missing. The sample contains 60,000 to 95,000 clones, 75% to 90% of which appear only once. The sample was blood, taken from a patient whose treatment included radiotherapy and nephrectomy. The gene calls are TRBV27 and TRBJ2-7; 7 bases line up with TRBD1. The clonotype comes from a woman aged 60-75 years with renal cell carcinoma. The CDR3 DNA is TGTGCCAGCAGTTTATTGGGGACAGCGTACGAGCAGTACTTC. Its translation: CASSLLGTAYEQYF.